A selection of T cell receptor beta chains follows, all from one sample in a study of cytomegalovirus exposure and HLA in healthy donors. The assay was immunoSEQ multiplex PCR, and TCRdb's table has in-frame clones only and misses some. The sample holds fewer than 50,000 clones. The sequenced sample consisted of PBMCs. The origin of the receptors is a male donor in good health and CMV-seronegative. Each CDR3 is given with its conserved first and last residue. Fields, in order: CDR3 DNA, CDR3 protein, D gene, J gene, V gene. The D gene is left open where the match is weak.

cdr3_nt: TGTGCCAGCAGTCCTTCGGGGGGGCGTCGGACCGGGGAGCTGTTTTTT
cdr3_aa: CASSPSGGRRTGELFF
d_call: TRBD2
j_call: TRBJ2-2
v_call: TRBV28

cdr3_nt: TGTGCCAGCAGCGTTGAAGGGACTGGCACAGATACGCAGTATTTT
cdr3_aa: CASSVEGTGTDTQYF
d_call: NA
j_call: TRBJ2-3
v_call: TRBV11-2

cdr3_nt: TGTGCCAGCAGCGTAGCTCCGTCCAGCACCGGGGAGCTGTTTTTT
cdr3_aa: CASSVAPSSTGELFF
d_call: NA
j_call: TRBJ2-2
v_call: TRBV9

cdr3_nt: TGTGCCAGCTCACCACCCGGGACTAGCGGGAGTTTACAGCAGTACTTC
cdr3_aa: CASSPPGTSGSLQQYF
d_call: TRBD2
j_call: TRBJ2-7
v_call: TRBV18

cdr3_nt: TGTGCCAGCTCGGGGGGGAGGGGGGCGAACTATGGCTACACCTTC
cdr3_aa: CASSGGRGANYGYTF
d_call: NA
j_call: TRBJ1-2
v_call: TRBV6-1

cdr3_nt: TGTGCCAGCTCACCAATAAGGGGACAGGACCACAATGAGCAGTTCTTC
cdr3_aa: CASSPIRGQDHNEQFF
d_call: TRBD1
j_call: TRBJ2-1
v_call: TRBV18

cdr3_nt: TGCGCCAGCAGCCTGCGGACAGGGGACACTGAAGCTTTCTTT
cdr3_aa: CASSLRTGDTEAFF
d_call: TRBD1
j_call: TRBJ1-1
v_call: TRBV5-1

cdr3_nt: TGTGCCACCAGCAGAGATCCCAGGGCAGCCTATGGCTACACCTTC
cdr3_aa: CATSRDPRAAYGYTF
d_call: NA
j_call: TRBJ1-2
v_call: TRBV15

cdr3_nt: TGTGCCAGCAGGCCCCTCGGACTAGCCCTGGCAGATACGCAGTATTTT
cdr3_aa: CASRPLGLALADTQYF
d_call: TRBD2
j_call: TRBJ2-3
v_call: TRBV27

cdr3_nt: TGTGCCAGCAGCTTAGAAGGTAGCGGGGTGGGTACGCAGTATTTT
cdr3_aa: CASSLEGSGVGTQYF
d_call: TRBD2
j_call: TRBJ2-3
v_call: TRBV7-2

cdr3_nt: TGTGCCAGCAGTTTCCTCGGCGGGAGTGGGAATGAGCAGTTCTTC
cdr3_aa: CASSFLGGSGNEQFF
d_call: TRBD2
j_call: TRBJ2-1
v_call: TRBV7-6

cdr3_nt: TGTGGGGTACTAGGCAACTATGGCTACACCTTC
cdr3_aa: CGVLGNYGYTF
d_call: NA
j_call: TRBJ1-2
v_call: TRBV6-5

cdr3_nt: TGTGCCAGCGGGCAATCCCGCACAGATACGCAGTATTTT
cdr3_aa: CASGQSRTDTQYF
d_call: NA
j_call: TRBJ2-3
v_call: TRBV28

cdr3_nt: TGTGCCAGCAGCCCACTGCAGCGGGAATACGAGCAGTACTTC
cdr3_aa: CASSPLQREYEQYF
d_call: TRBD2
j_call: TRBJ2-7
v_call: TRBV7-2

cdr3_nt: TGTGCCAGCAGTAACTGGGAGACCCAGTACTTC
cdr3_aa: CASSNWETQYF
d_call: NA
j_call: TRBJ2-5
v_call: TRBV6-1

cdr3_nt: TGTGCCAGCAGCCTCAAAGACAGGGGGCGAACTGAAGCTTTCTTT
cdr3_aa: CASSLKDRGRTEAFF
d_call: TRBD1
j_call: TRBJ1-1
v_call: TRBV7-2

cdr3_nt: TGTGCCAGTAGTATAATAGGGGCCGGGGAGACCCAGTACTTC
cdr3_aa: CASSIIGAGETQYF
d_call: NA
j_call: TRBJ2-5
v_call: TRBV19

cdr3_nt: TGTGCCAGCAGTCAGGGGGCAGCCCCATCACCCCTCCACTTT
cdr3_aa: CASSQGAAPSPLHF
d_call: TRBD1
j_call: TRBJ1-6
v_call: TRBV6-1

cdr3_nt: TGTGCCAGCAGCCCCCACTATGGACAGGGAGGCGGAAACACCATATATTTT
cdr3_aa: CASSPHYGQGGGNTIYF
d_call: TRBD1
j_call: TRBJ1-3
v_call: TRBV7-8

cdr3_nt: TGTGCCAGTAACCGGGGGGGGCTATCCTACAATGAGCAGTTCTTC
cdr3_aa: CASNRGGLSYNEQFF
d_call: TRBD2
j_call: TRBJ2-1
v_call: TRBV19

cdr3_nt: TGTGCCAGCAGTGACTCGCCGGGTTTAGGGGCCCTTAATCAGCCCCAGCATTTT
cdr3_aa: CASSDSPGLGALNQPQHF
d_call: NA
j_call: TRBJ1-5
v_call: TRBV28

cdr3_nt: TGTGCCATCAGTGGGGTTCCGGGACAGGGGTTTGAAGCTTTCTTT
cdr3_aa: CAISGVPGQGFEAFF
d_call: TRBD1
j_call: TRBJ1-1
v_call: TRBV10-3